The rows below give T cell receptor beta chains drawn from one sample of a study of regulatory T cells in long-lasting Graves disease. One entry per CDR3 protein, called by TCRdb with MiXCR from the multiplex PCR reads. This sample carries around 430,000 distinct CDR3 sequences, around a fifth of them seen once, and the ten largest clones take approximately 14%. Here the sequenced sample was peripheral blood mononuclear cells (PBMCs), taken when the disease was refractory, from a patient treated with antithyroid drugs. The origin of the receptors is a female donor with Graves disease. Both conserved end residues are part of each CDR3. Clone size is shown for a subset of rows, as once, few, many or a class of expanded clone.

cdr3_length | j_call | v_call | clone_size | cdr3_aa
14 | TRBJ2-2 | TRBV7-3 | - | CASSLGSGNGELFF
16 | TRBJ2-5 | TRBV3-1 | - | CASSQDLGLAEETQYF
12 | TRBJ2-4 | TRBV28 | many | CASMEGGNIQYF
12 | TRBJ2-7 | TRBV29-1 | few | CSVESRGNEQYF
13 | TRBJ2-7 | TRBV29-1 | few | CSVALAGDPEQYF
15 | TRBJ2-1 | TRBV28 | once | CASSSERRPYNEQFF
17 | TRBJ2-3 | TRBV3-1 | - | CASSQENSGLHTDTQYF
14 | TRBJ1-1 | TRBV12-5 | many | CASGQTTANTEAFF
15 | TRBJ2-5 | TRBV6-1 | few | CASSPKGSGQETQYF
17 | TRBJ2-7 | TRBV28 | many | CASSFPRLAKPSYEQYF
15 | TRBJ1-3 | TRBV27 | few | CASPEPGDSGNTIYF
14 | TRBJ1-2 | TRBV28 | - | CASSVGQGGYGYTF
16 | TRBJ2-7 | TRBV20-1 | - | CSANNPLGTGAYEQYF
15 | TRBJ1-1 | TRBV7-2 | many | CASSLASGQRLKAFF
15 | TRBJ1-5 | TRBV27 | many | CASSRRTQAPQPQHF
12 | TRBJ2-7 | TRBV28 | many | CASRGQVYEQYF
15 | TRBJ1-5 | TRBV6-2/TRBV6-3 | - | CASGYSLSSNQPQHF
13 | TRBJ1-4 | TRBV6-5 | many | CASSLSYLEKLFF
17 | TRBJ1-5 | TRBV28 | many | CASSLWILTGRNQPQHF
11 | TRBJ2-2 | TRBV9 | - | CASRGSGELFF
14 | TRBJ1-1 | TRBV27 | - | CASSLGGGENEAFF
15 | TRBJ2-2 | TRBV28 | few | CASSYTGGKTGELFF
14 | TRBJ2-2 | TRBV6-2/TRBV6-3 | few | CASHTGDLTGELFF
12 | TRBJ1-3 | TRBV7-2 | many | CASSSNRNTIYF
18 | TRBJ1-6 | TRBV6-2/TRBV6-3 | few | CASRRLTLDSSYNSPLHF
14 | TRBJ2-1 | TRBV6-2/TRBV6-3 | - | CASSSRVSYNEQFF
17 | TRBJ2-2 | TRBV24-1 | - | CATSDPNELENTGELFF
12 | TRBJ2-7 | TRBV20-1 | - | CSASRAVFEQYF
16 | TRBJ2-7 | TRBV20-1 | few | CSASRVTVRSSGEQYF
15 | TRBJ2-7 | TRBV27 | many | CASRPMGGSKDEQYF
15 | TRBJ2-1 | TRBV19 | - | CASREYGRSLNEQFF
16 | TRBJ1-6 | TRBV12-3/TRBV12-4 | many | CASSLGVGARNSPLHF
11 | TRBJ1-1 | TRBV20-1 | many | CSARDRVDAFF
12 | TRBJ2-7 | TRBV11-2 | few | CAWSSVSYEQYF
14 | TRBJ1-5 | TRBV2 | many | CASSEADENQPQHF
13 | TRBJ2-3 | TRBV28 | few | CASRDRSTDTQYF
16 | TRBJ2-6 | TRBV19 | - | CASSSIGRSGANVLTF
14 | TRBJ1-2 | TRBV5-1 | few | CASSSAGDSYGYTF
15 | TRBJ1-1 | TRBV5-4 | - | CASSPRTGEPTEAFF
14 | TRBJ2-5 | TRBV30 | - | CAWSKDSSQETQYF
15 | TRBJ2-1 | TRBV20-1 | many | CSARSDRGTRNEQFF
13 | TRBJ1-1 | TRBV27 | many | CASSPGTGTEAFF
16 | TRBJ2-3 | TRBV11-1 | - | CASAGLAGAGTDTQYF
12 | TRBJ2-7 | TRBV12-3/TRBV12-4 | many | CASRDRGDEQYF
18 | TRBJ2-5 | TRBV20-1 | - | CSARDEGSSGGTEETQYF
12 | TRBJ2-4 | TRBV28 | many | CATQGAEGIQYF
13 | TRBJ1-1 | TRBV28 | - | CASSKLGLTEAFF
14 | TRBJ1-1 | TRBV28 | many | CASSTPGQNTEAFF
14 | TRBJ1-4 | TRBV6-1 | many | CASSRTGRHEKLFF
15 | TRBJ2-4 | TRBV19 | - | CASSQDTLAKNIQYF
10 | TRBJ1-2 | TRBV7-9 | - | CASEGSGYTF
11 | TRBJ1-5 | TRBV7-2 | many | CASSLGSAQHF
13 | TRBJ2-7 | TRBV7-2 | many | CASSAWGEDEQYF
13 | TRBJ1-1 | TRBV6-2/TRBV6-3 | many | CASSSGGQTEAFF
14 | TRBJ1-6 | TRBV28 | many | CASSLAGLPSPLHF
16 | TRBJ1-4 | TRBV16 | - | CASRWGKQGTNEKLFF
13 | TRBJ2-5 | TRBV11-2 | many | CASGLGVEETQYF